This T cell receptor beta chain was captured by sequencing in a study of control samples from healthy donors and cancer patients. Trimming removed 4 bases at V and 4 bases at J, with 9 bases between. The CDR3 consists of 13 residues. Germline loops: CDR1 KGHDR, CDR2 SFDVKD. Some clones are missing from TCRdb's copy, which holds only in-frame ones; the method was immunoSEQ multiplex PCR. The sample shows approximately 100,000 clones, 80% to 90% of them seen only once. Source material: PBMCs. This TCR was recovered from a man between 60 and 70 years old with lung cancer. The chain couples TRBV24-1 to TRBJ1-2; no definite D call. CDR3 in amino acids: CATSDLWGYGYTF. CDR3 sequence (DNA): TGTGCCACCAGTGACTTGTGGGGCTATGGCTACACCTTC.